These T cell receptor beta chains were read from a single sample in a study of CD8+CD57+ T cells in acquired aplastic anemia. TCRdb re-called the reads with MiXCR, one entry per CDR3 protein. The table records about 180,000 distinct CDR3 sequences, 40% to 50% of them present only once. Sequencing was performed on sorted CD4+, CD8+, or CD8+CD57+ T cells (not recorded which) from PBMCs. The receptors derive from a human donor in good health. Each CDR3 is given with its conserved first and last residue. Each record gives: D gene, V gene, J gene, clone size, CDR3 DNA, CDR3 protein. A D gene is named only where the DNA matches it firmly. Clone size appears in some rows only: once, few, many, or a class for an expanded clone.

TRBD1	TRBV19	TRBJ1-1	medium-sized	TGTGCCAGTAGTGAACAGGGGGCGAATCGGGCTTTCTTT	CASSEQGANRAFF
TRBD1	TRBV6-1	TRBJ1-2	few	TGTGCCAGCAGCACAGGGGGCAGAGCTAACTACTATGGCTACACCTTC	CASSTGGRANYYGYTF
.	TRBV6-2/TRBV6-3	TRBJ2-1	.	TGTGCCAGCAGTCAGACTGGCGGGGTCAATGAGCAGTTCTTC	CASSQTGGVNEQFF
TRBD1	TRBV6-5	TRBJ1-1	few	TGTGCCAGCAGTTCGACAGGGCTGGGGAACACTGAAGCTTTCTTT	CASSSTGLGNTEAFF
.	TRBV25-1	TRBJ1-1	few	TGTGCCAGCCGTGATTGGAACACTGAAGCTTTCTTT	CASRDWNTEAFF
.	TRBV11-1	TRBJ2-1	.	TGTGCCAGCAGCTTAGAGCCGATATCCTCCTACAATGAGCAGTTCTTC	CASSLEPISSYNEQFF
.	TRBV19	TRBJ2-6	many	TGTGCCAGTAGTATGGGGGCTGGGGCCAACGTCCTGACTTTC	CASSMGAGANVLTF
TRBD1	TRBV2	TRBJ1-1	.	TGTGCCACCAGGGGGACTGAAGCTTTCTTT	CATRGTEAFF
TRBD1	TRBV4-1	TRBJ1-5	many	TGCGCCAGCAGCCAGGTCCGGACAGGGAATCAGCCCCAGCATTTT	CASSQVRTGNQPQHF
TRBD2	TRBV13	TRBJ2-7	.	TGTGCCAGCTACCCTTCGGGACTAGGGAACGAGCAGTACTTC	CASYPSGLGNEQYF
.	TRBV7-9	TRBJ1-1	many	TGTGCCAGCAGCTTAGTTGGGGCGGGTGAAGCTTTCTTT	CASSLVGAGEAFF
TRBD2	TRBV2	TRBJ2-5	many	TGTGCCAGCAGCGCCAATAGCGGGAGTATAGAGACCCAGTACTTC	CASSANSGSIETQYF
.	TRBV7-9	TRBJ2-3	.	TGTGCCAGCAGCCCAGAAACAGATACGCAGTATTTT	CASSPETDTQYF
TRBD1	TRBV15	TRBJ1-5	many	TGTGCCACCAGCGAAAAGTTTACAGGGGTTCAGCCCCAGCATTTT	CATSEKFTGVQPQHF
TRBD1	TRBV29-1	TRBJ2-1	.	TGCAGCGTCTTGAATGGACAGGGGTGGAATGAGCAGTTCTTC	CSVLNGQGWNEQFF
TRBD2	TRBV19	TRBJ2-2	many	TGTGCCAGTAGTAATCCAGCGGGAGTCGTATTTACCGGGGAGCTGTTTTTT	CASSNPAGVVFTGELFF
TRBD1	TRBV7-6	TRBJ2-5	.	TGTGCCAGCAGCCTAGGGACAGGGAAAGGGACCCAGTACTTC	CASSLGTGKGTQYF
.	TRBV5-4	TRBJ1-6	few	TGTGCCAGCAGACAGGGCGCGGGTATTTCACCCCTCCACTTT	CASRQGAGISPLHF
TRBD1	TRBV6-1	TRBJ2-5	.	TGTGCCAGCAGTGAAGGAGACAGGGAGAAAGAGACCCAGTACTTC	CASSEGDREKETQYF
.	TRBV20-1	TRBJ1-5	.	TGCAGTGCTAGAGATCCGGGGGGCGGCAATCAGCCCCAGCATTTT	CSARDPGGGNQPQHF
.	TRBV15	TRBJ1-1	many	TGTGCCACCAGCGAGGGGCCTCGCGGGAACACTGAAGCTTTCTTT	CATSEGPRGNTEAFF
TRBD2	TRBV11-2	TRBJ2-4	many	TGTGCCAGCAGCTTAGGGCGGGAGGGCCGCAAAAACATTCAGTACTTC	CASSLGREGRKNIQYF
.	TRBV29-1	TRBJ2-2	.	TGCAGCGTTGCTCTGGCCGGAGAGCTGTTTTTT	CSVALAGELFF
TRBD1	TRBV9	TRBJ2-1	many	TGTGCCAGCAGCGTAGCAGGGGGTGAATACAATGAGCAGTTCTTC	CASSVAGGEYNEQFF
.	TRBV5-1	TRBJ2-7	many	TGCGCCAGCAGCTTTGCCTACGAGCAGTACTTC	CASSFAYEQYF
.	TRBV14	TRBJ1-3	many	TGTGCCAGCAGCCGGACGGCTAACTCTGGAAACACCATATATTTT	CASSRTANSGNTIYF
.	TRBV9	TRBJ1-2	many	TGTGCCAGCAGCGTAAGGGTTGGGGGAACTGGCTACACCTTC	CASSVRVGGTGYTF